What follows describes a single T cell receptor beta chain. This record comes from a study of technical replicates of blood from several donors. The method was immunoSEQ multiplex PCR; TCRdb's version includes in-frame clones alone and lacks a portion of them. The sample consists of some 96,000 clones, around 95% of them appearing once. Unmatched junction bases numbered 4, after V lost 6 bases and J lost 0 bases. CDR1 is SNHLY, CDR2 FYNNEI, per germline. This CDR3 contains 14 residues. This TCR came from a human donor in good health. The chain uses TRBV2 and TRBJ2-7; 8 nucleotides line up with TRBD2. Material for sequencing was T cells isolated from PBMCs. CDR3 in amino acids: CASRQSGSSYEQYF. For the CDR3, the DNA is TGTGCCAGCAGGCAGAGCGGGAGCTCCTACGAGCAGTACTTC.